This is a list of T cell receptor beta chains from one sample in a study of blood T cell repertoires in COVID-19. The table came from immunoSEQ multiplex PCR; TCRdb's copy has only in-frame clones and leaves some out. The sample holds fewer than 200,000 clones, approximately 80% seen once. The sequenced sample was peripheral blood. Source of these receptors: a man between 60 and 75 years old with acute or convalescent COVID-19. The CDR3 runs from the conserved cysteine through the conserved F or W. The D gene is left open where the match is weak. Rows may omit the clone size; those that give it use once, few, many or a size class.

V	J	D	size	DNA	CDR3
TRBV2	TRBJ2-1	TRBD2	-	TGTGCCAGCAGGACCGGGAGGGGGGGTGCTATTGAGCAGTTCTTC	CASRTGRGGAIEQFF
TRBV5-1	TRBJ2-7	TRBD1	-	TGCGCCAGCAGCTTGGACGGGACAGCATACGAGCAGTACTTC	CASSLDGTAYEQYF
TRBV4-1	TRBJ1-1	-	-	TGCGCCAGCAGCCGATCTTCCGGGAGCATGAACACTGAAGCTTTCTTT	CASSRSSGSMNTEAFF
TRBV15	TRBJ2-1	-	once	TGTGCCACCAGATACGGGAGTAGGGGTGAGCAGTTCTTC	CATRYGSRGEQFF
TRBV30	TRBJ1-1	-	-	TGTGCCTGGAGCCACTTGACAGGCATGAACACTGAAGCTTTCTTT	CAWSHLTGMNTEAFF
TRBV24-1	TRBJ2-1	TRBD2	-	TGTGCCACCAGTGATTTCCCGGGAGGTGGGAATGAGCAGTTCTTC	CATSDFPGGGNEQFF
TRBV19	TRBJ2-3	TRBD1	-	TGTGCCAGTAGGAGACAGGGAAGGACAGATACGCAGTATTTT	CASRRQGRTDTQYF
TRBV5-1	TRBJ2-1	TRBD2	once	TGCGCCAGCAGGGCTTCCCTAGCGGGGAGGGGTGTGGAGTTCTTC	CASRASLAGRGVEFF
TRBV15	TRBJ2-3	-	-	TGTGCCACCAGTGACTTACTAGGCACAGATACGCAGTATTTT	CATSDLLGTDTQYF
TRBV3-1/TRBV3-2	TRBJ2-2	TRBD2	-	TGTGCCAGCAGCCCTGGACTAGCGACGTCCGGGGAGCTGTTTTTT	CASSPGLATSGELFF
TRBV6-1	TRBJ1-2	-	few	TGTGCCAGCAGTGAAGCGAACTTCTTGTTGAAAGCTAACTATGGCTACACCTTC	CASSEANFLLKANYGYTF
TRBV5-1	TRBJ2-1	TRBD2	-	TGCGCCAGCAGCGCCGGGACTAGCGGCTACAATGAGCAGTTCTTC	CASSAGTSGYNEQFF
TRBV4-3	TRBJ1-6	TRBD1	-	TGCGCCAGCAGCCAACACGGGACAGCCGATTCACCCCTCCACTTT	CASSQHGTADSPLHF
TRBV6-5	TRBJ2-7	-	-	TGTGCCAGCAGTTCCCCGACCGACGGGTACGAGCAGTACTTC	CASSSPTDGYEQYF
TRBV19	TRBJ1-5	TRBD1	-	TGTGCCAGTATGTATGGACAGGGGAGCGGTCAGCCCCAGCATTTT	CASMYGQGSGQPQHF
TRBV9	TRBJ2-7	TRBD1	-	TGTGCCAGCAGCGTAGGGGACAGAAACGTTGCCTACGAGCAGTACTTC	CASSVGDRNVAYEQYF
TRBV7-9	TRBJ2-7	TRBD1	-	TGTGCCAGCAGTCTATCCGGGACAGGGGATACCTACGAGCAGTACTTC	CASSLSGTGDTYEQYF
TRBV5-1	TRBJ1-1	-	-	TGCGCCAGCAGCTTGCCGGGGGGCCCAGCTTTCTTT	CASSLPGGPAFF
TRBV6-5	TRBJ1-1	TRBD1	once	TGTGCCAGCAGGATGACAGGGACCTCGAACACTGAAGCTTTCTTT	CASRMTGTSNTEAFF
TRBV7-8	TRBJ1-5	-	-	TGTGCCAGCAGCTTAGTACCCCCGGGTGGTTATAGCAATCAGCCCCAGCATTTT	CASSLVPPGGYSNQPQHF
TRBV19	TRBJ1-5	-	-	TGTGCCAGTAGTATGGGTCCGGGGAATCAGCCCCAGCATTTT	CASSMGPGNQPQHF
TRBV10-3	TRBJ1-1	TRBD1	-	TGTGCCATCAGCGTTTCCCCCCTTGGGACAGGGGTGCCTGAAGCTTTCTTT	CAISVSPLGTGVPEAFF
TRBV5-6	TRBJ2-7	TRBD1	-	TGTGCCAGCAGCTGGGACAGGAGATACGAGCAGTACTTC	CASSWDRRYEQYF
TRBV6-5	TRBJ1-6	TRBD1	-	TGTGCCAGCAATCCGGGACAGGGGGCCAGGTCACCCCTCCACTTT	CASNPGQGARSPLHF
TRBV30	TRBJ2-3	TRBD2	-	TGTGCCTGGAGTGTAGGGCTAGCGGGCACAGATACGCAGTATTTT	CAWSVGLAGTDTQYF
TRBV11-2	TRBJ2-7	-	-	TGTGCCAGCAGCTTAGATATAGGGACTCGCTACGAGCAGTACTTC	CASSLDIGTRYEQYF
TRBV12-5	TRBJ2-5	TRBD2	-	TGTGCTAGTGGTTTGGTACTGCAAGCCGGGACTAGCGGAGAGACCCAGTACTTC	CASGLVLQAGTSGETQYF
TRBV24-1	TRBJ1-5	TRBD1	-	TGTGCCACCAGTGACGGGACAGGGGGGGATCAGCCCCAGCATTTT	CATSDGTGGDQPQHF
TRBV30	TRBJ2-1	TRBD2	-	TGTGCCTGGACTCAGGGAGCGGGAGGGCCGGGTGAGCAGTTCTTC	CAWTQGAGGPGEQFF
TRBV6-5	TRBJ1-1	TRBD1	once	TGTGCCAGCAGGGCCGGGACAGGGGGCACTGAAGCTTTCTTT	CASRAGTGGTEAFF
TRBV18	TRBJ1-2	TRBD1	-	TGTGCCAGCTCACCCGTTAATACAGGGGGCAATGGCTACACCTTC	CASSPVNTGGNGYTF
TRBV10-3	TRBJ1-2	-	-	TGTGCCATCAGTTCGACAGGCTTGGGATTATGGGGCTACACCTTC	CAISSTGLGLWGYTF
TRBV4-3	TRBJ1-2	-	once	TGCGCCAGCAGCCAAGACCCAGGGGCGAGGGCTGGCTACACCTTC	CASSQDPGARAGYTF
TRBV7-8	TRBJ2-1	-	few	TGTGCCAGCAGCTTAGAACGGGCGGATTCGACTAACACCAATGAGCAGTTCTTC	CASSLERADSTNTNEQFF
TRBV7-3	TRBJ2-2	-	-	TGTGCCAGCAGCTTATCCAGGAACACCGGGGAGCTGTTTTTT	CASSLSRNTGELFF
TRBV6-1	TRBJ2-2	TRBD1	few	TGTGCCAGCAGTGGACCGGGACAGATTTATGGCGGGGAGCTGTTTTTT	CASSGPGQIYGGELFF
TRBV7-3	TRBJ2-3	TRBD2	-	TGTGCCAGCAGCTTAAGGCGGGGGGATACGCAGTATTTT	CASSLRRGDTQYF
TRBV6-2/TRBV6-3	TRBJ1-2	-	-	TGTGCCAGCAGCCCACTACCACCTGAGCGGGGCTACACCTTC	CASSPLPPERGYTF
TRBV7-8	TRBJ1-1	-	-	TGTGCCAGCAGCCCTAGACGGGGGGGCGCGGGCACTGAAGCTTTCTTT	CASSPRRGGAGTEAFF
TRBV2	TRBJ1-5	-	few	TGTGCCACCAGGAGGAGCATTTATAGCAATCAGCCCCAGCATTTT	CATRRSIYSNQPQHF
TRBV4-3	TRBJ1-2	-	-	TGCGCCAGCAGCAGAGACATATCCTATGGCTACACCTTC	CASSRDISYGYTF
TRBV19	TRBJ1-5	-	-	TGTGCCAGTAGTACCTCAGGGGCCTACAATCAGCCCCAGCATTTT	CASSTSGAYNQPQHF
TRBV6-6	TRBJ2-7	TRBD2	-	TGTGCCAGCAGTCGGACTAGCGGTACCTACGAGCAGTACTTC	CASSRTSGTYEQYF
TRBV6-2/TRBV6-3	TRBJ2-5	TRBD1	few	TGTGCCAGCAGTTACGAAACAGGGGGCAAAGAGACCCAGTACTTC	CASSYETGGKETQYF
TRBV4-2	TRBJ2-1	TRBD2	once	TGTGCCAGCAGCCAAGAATCTAGCGGGGGGGCCGATGAGCAGTTCTTC	CASSQESSGGADEQFF
TRBV19	TRBJ2-7	-	-	TGTGCCAGTAGTGACAGCTACGAGCAGTACTTC	CASSDSYEQYF
TRBV27	TRBJ1-5	-	-	TGTGCCAGCAGTTTTACCGGGATCCGCAATCAGCCCCAGCATTTT	CASSFTGIRNQPQHF